The 2 T cell receptor beta chains in this list originate from one sample, sequenced in a study of tumor-infiltrating lymphocytes in localized non-small cell lung cancer. Profiled with immunoSEQ multiplex PCR; TCRdb holds only in-frame clones, not every one. This sample carries 5,500 to 8,000 clones, about 80% of them seen once, and the ten largest clones take roughly 7%. Sequencing was carried out using uninvolved lung tissue not adjacent to the tumor. The receptors here all came from a human donor with non-small cell lung cancer.

The chain is built from TRBV9 and TRBJ2-5; TRBD1 is a possible D gene (6 bases). From germline, CDR1 is SGDLS and CDR2 YYNGEE. The V end lost 4 bases, the J end lost 9 bases, and 13 bases lay between the germline ends. The CDR3 consists of 12 residues. CDR3 sequence (DNA): TGTGCCAGCAGCTCCGACAGGAACGCCCAGTACTTC. It codes for CASSSDRNAQYF.

The V gene is TRBV6-1, the J gene TRBJ1-5; D is ambiguous. This CDR3 contains 13 residues. Trimming took off 8 bases at V and 12 bases at J, with 20 bases between the two ends. The germline V gene encodes CDR1 MNHNS and CDR2 SASEGT. The CDR3 region has the DNA TGTGCCAGCCTACCTTCAGGCGAAAGGAGCCAGCATTTT. The encoded protein is CASLPSGERSQHF.